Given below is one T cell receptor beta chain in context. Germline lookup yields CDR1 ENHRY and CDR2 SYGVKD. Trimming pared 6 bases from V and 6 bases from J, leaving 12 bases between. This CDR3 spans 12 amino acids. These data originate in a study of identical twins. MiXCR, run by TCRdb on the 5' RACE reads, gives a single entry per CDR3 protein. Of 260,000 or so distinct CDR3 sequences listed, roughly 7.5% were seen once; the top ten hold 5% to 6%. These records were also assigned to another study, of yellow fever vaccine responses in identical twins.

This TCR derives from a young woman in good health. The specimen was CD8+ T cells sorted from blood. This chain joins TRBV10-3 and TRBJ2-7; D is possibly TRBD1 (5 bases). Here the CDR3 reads CAIRDTDSEQYV. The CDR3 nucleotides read TGTGCCATCAGGGACACTGACTCCGAGCAGTACGTC.